Below, one TCR beta chain is given with its context. At one of its ends the junction is not consistent with the germline gene, which may arise from a read error. In the authors' methods: Reference gene primer amplification gave nucleated cell count estimates. Sequenced by immunoSEQ multiplex PCR; TCRdb stores in-frame clones only, minus some. The V and J calls and clone size come from that table; D and trimming were worked out from the DNA. The sample has 230,000 or so clones, roughly 90% seen once. The CDR3 has 15 residues. Germline lookup yields CDR1 LNHNV and CDR2 YYDKDF (reference sequence). This record comes from a study of blood T cell repertoires in COVID-19. Study-level background: Both acute and convalescent COVID-19 samples were obtained from the United States, Italy and Spain. PBMCs, B-cell-depleted T cells, or T cells provided the cDNA or gDNA that made up the material.

Sequenced sample: peripheral blood. The chain links TRBV15 to TRBJ2-7; maybe TRBD1 (5 bases). The sequence was obtained from an older woman with COVID-19, enrolled during active disease. CDR3 bases: TGTGCCACCAGCAGAGATGCGGCGAGGCAGGGCCTCTCGCACTTC. This codes for CATSRDAARQGLSHF. Full variable domain (missing parts from reference TRBV15 and TRBJ2-7): DAMVIQNPRYQVTQFGKPVTLSCSQTLNHNVMYWYQQKSSQAPKLLFHYYDKDFNNEADTPDNFQSRRPNTSFCFLDIRSPGLGDTAMYLCATSRDAARQGLSHFGPGTRLTVT.